Below are 6 T cell receptor beta chains sequenced from a single sample in a study of blood T cell repertoires in COVID-19. Clones were sequenced by immunoSEQ multiplex PCR, and TCRdb holds only the in-frame ones, with some missing. The sample has about 380,000 clones, nearly 90% seen once. Sequenced: peripheral blood. The receptors stem from a man younger than 35 with active or convalescent COVID-19.

The chain uses TRBV28 and TRBJ1-5; 8 bases map to TRBD1. This CDR3 contains 12 residues. V trimming: 8 bases; J trimming: 7 bases; junction bases outside the gene matches: 4. Germline values: CDR1 MDHEN, CDR2 SYDVKM. The CDR3 is CASDRGGQPQHF. The CDR3 DNA follows: TGTGCCAGCGACAGGGGTGGACAGCCCCAGCATTTT.

The chain links TRBV7-2 to TRBJ2-4, with D unclear. Trimming stripped 3 bases from V and 7 bases from J, with 13 bases between. Germline-derived CDR1 and CDR2 are SGHTA and FQGNSA. This CDR3 contains 14 residues. The CDR3 protein is CASSFQAFGNIQYF. The CDR3 DNA reads as TGTGCCAGCAGCTTCCAGGCCTTTGGGAACATTCAGTACTTC.

A word on this clone: Additional DNA sequences in this sample encode the identical CDR3. V is TRBV5-5 and J is TRBJ2-7, with 7 bases that match TRBD2. CDR1 is SGHKS, CDR2 YYEKEE, per germline (reference sequence). V lost 2 bases to trimming and J lost 1 base; unmatched junction nucleotides: 3. This CDR3 spans 14 amino acids. Here the CDR3 DNA reads TGTGCCAGCAGCTTTGGCGGGGGATCCTACGAGCAGTACTTC. Amino acids: CASSFGGGSYEQYF.

V gene TRBV25-1 combines with J gene TRBJ1-2; the D gene is possibly TRBD1 (5 bases). V lost 1 base and J 7 bases, leaving 7 bases between the germline ends. CDR1 and CDR2 from the germline V gene are MGHDK and SYGVNS. CDR3 size: 12 residues. The CDR3 DNA is TGTGCCAGCAGTGAATTGGGGGGTGGCTACACCTTC. Its translation: CASSELGGGYTF.

V usage is TRBV12-3 or TRBV12-4 and J usage is TRBJ2-1; D uncertain. CDR3 length: 13 amino acids. The V end lost 6 bases, the J end lost 4 bases, and 10 bases lay between the germline ends. DNA for the CDR3: TGTGCCAGCAGAAAGACCGGGTACAATGAGCAGTTCTTC. This sequence encodes CASRKTGYNEQFF.

The V and J genes are TRBV4-2 and TRBJ2-2; 9 positions agree with TRBD2. V lost 4 bases, J lost 1 base, and 10 bases stayed unmatched. This CDR3 is built from 18 residues. Germline CDR1 is LGHNA and CDR2 is YNFKEQ. CDR3 nucleotides: TGTGCCAGCAGCCCCCGTTCTAGCGGGGCCCTGAACACCGGGGAGCTGTTTTTT. It translates to CASSPRSSGALNTGELFF.